The clone carrying this T cell receptor beta chain was recorded a few times. As yet, its antigen is unknown. This entry comes from a study of naive and memory T cell subsets. Germline assignment: CDR1 KGHSH and CDR2 LQKENI. V was pared by 6 bases and J by 6 bases, with 17 bases between. The CDR3 runs to 14 residues. Both TRBC1 and TRBC2 were covered by a beta constant-region primer of two equimolar oligonucleotides. Nested alpha and beta constant-region primers with the SP2 primer drove four PCR rounds on ligated cDNA. TCRdb fed the UMI-ligation and nested PCR reads into MiXCR, producing one record per CDR3 protein. The sample holds about 90,000 distinct CDR3 sequences, 10% to 12% seen once. General study results and limits: Especially in CD8 cells, naive repertoires contained a few larger clonotypes, possibly CD45RA-re-expressing memory cells.

The material sequenced was naive CD4+ T cells from blood. The rearrangement links TRBV18 to TRBJ1-1, with TRBD1 as a possible D gene (5 bases). This sequence was found in a human donor in good health. The CDR3 is CASSAGRDGPEAFF. The CDR3 coding sequence is TGTGCCAGCTCCGCGGGTAGGGACGGGCCTGAAGCTTTCTTT.